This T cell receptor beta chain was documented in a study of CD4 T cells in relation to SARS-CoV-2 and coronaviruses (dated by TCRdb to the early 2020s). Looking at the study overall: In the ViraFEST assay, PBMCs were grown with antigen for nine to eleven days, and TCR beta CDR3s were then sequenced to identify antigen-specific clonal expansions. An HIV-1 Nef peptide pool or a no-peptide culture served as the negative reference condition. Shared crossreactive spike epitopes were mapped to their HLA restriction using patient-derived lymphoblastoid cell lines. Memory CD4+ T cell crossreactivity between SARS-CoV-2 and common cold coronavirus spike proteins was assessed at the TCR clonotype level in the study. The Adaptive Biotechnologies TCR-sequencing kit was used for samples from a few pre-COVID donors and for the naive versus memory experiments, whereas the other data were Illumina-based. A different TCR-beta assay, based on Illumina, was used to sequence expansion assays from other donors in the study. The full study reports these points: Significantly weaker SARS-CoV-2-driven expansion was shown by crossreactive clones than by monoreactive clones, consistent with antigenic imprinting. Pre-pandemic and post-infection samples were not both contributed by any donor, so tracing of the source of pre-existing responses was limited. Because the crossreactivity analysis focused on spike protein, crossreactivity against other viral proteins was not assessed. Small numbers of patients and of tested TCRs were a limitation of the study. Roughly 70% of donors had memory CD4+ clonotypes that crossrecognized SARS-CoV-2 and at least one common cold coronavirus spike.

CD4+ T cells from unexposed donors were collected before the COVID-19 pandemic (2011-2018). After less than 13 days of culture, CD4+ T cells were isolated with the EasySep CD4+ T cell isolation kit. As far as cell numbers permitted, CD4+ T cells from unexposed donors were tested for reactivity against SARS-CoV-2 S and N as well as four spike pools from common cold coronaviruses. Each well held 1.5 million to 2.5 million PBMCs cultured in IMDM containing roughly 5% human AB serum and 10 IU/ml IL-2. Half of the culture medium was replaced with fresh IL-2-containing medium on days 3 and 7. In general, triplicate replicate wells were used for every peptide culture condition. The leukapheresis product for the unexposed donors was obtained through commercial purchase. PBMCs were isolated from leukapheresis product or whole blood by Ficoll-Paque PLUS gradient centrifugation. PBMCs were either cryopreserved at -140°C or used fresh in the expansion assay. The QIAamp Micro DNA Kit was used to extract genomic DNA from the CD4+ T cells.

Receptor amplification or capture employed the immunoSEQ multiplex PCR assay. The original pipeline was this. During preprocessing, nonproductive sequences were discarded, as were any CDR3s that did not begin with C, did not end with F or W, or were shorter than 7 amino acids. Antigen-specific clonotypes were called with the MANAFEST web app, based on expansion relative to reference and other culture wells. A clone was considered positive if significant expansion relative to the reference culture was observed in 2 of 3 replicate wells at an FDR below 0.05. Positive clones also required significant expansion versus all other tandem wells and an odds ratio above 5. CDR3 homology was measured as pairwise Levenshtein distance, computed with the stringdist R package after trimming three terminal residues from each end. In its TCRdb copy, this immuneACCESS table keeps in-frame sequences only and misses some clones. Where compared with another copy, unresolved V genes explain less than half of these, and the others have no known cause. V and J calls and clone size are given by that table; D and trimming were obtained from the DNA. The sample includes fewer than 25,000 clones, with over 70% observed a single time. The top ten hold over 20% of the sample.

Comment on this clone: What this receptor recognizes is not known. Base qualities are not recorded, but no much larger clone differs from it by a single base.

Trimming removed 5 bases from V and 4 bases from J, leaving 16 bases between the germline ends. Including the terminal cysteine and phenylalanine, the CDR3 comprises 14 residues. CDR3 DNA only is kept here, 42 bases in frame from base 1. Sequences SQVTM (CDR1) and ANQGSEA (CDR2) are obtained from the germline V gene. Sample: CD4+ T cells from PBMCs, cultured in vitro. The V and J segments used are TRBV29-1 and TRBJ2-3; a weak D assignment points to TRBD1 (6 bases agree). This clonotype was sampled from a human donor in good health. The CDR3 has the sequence CSVLGQNPSDTQYF. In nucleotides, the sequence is TGCAGCGTTCTAGGACAGAATCCTTCAGATACGCAGTATTTT.